This TCR beta chain is drawn from a study of human T cells and chemical hapten exposure. Findings and caveats of the study: TCRs at high frequency, those above 1 in 1000, did not change with DPC sensitization.

By proportion, this clonotype is medium-sized (0.01 to 0.1%). What it binds is not known. A junction boundary mismatches the germline segment, possibly from a read error. Unique molecular identifiers were attached to individual cDNA molecules during library preparation. In the original processing: There were a median of approximately 96,000 TCRs per sample, with a range from roughly 20,000 to 750,000. TCRdb called the 5' RACE reads again in MiXCR, with one record for every CDR3 protein. The V and J calls reflect TCRdb's pipeline rather than the authors' work. The sample has about 140,000 distinct CDR3 sequences; around 4.1% are singletons. Extraction yielded total RNA from whole blood (unfractionated). The origin of this receptor is a female donor in good health.

The CDR3 here is CASSTGGRGEEYF. In DNA, the CDR3 is TGTGCCAGCTCGACTGGAGGCCGAGGCGAGGAGTACTTC. The chain recombines TRBV18 with TRBJ2-7; a possible D gene is TRBD2 (5 bases). CDR1 KGHSH and CDR2 LQKENI come from the germline V gene. The CDR3 sequence is 13 residues long.